The source of this T cell receptor beta chain is a study of beta chain features in type 1 diabetes. The sequenced template was cDNA made from the entire isolated RNA. The method was immunoSEQ multiplex PCR; TCRdb's version includes in-frame clones alone and lacks a portion of them. The repertoire holds 150,000 to 200,000 clones, with 6.5% to 10% as singletons. The trim removed 4 bases at V and 5 bases at J, leaving 7 bases unmatched. The germline V gene has CDR1 MNHEY and CDR2 SMNVEV (reference sequence). CDR3 length: 16 amino acids. Details on this clone: Its antigen is still unknown.

Study outcomes and limitations: There was a moderate but significant shortening of TCRB CDR3s in all four CD4+ subsets of Type 1 diabetes patients.

What was sequenced was central memory CD4+ T cells from blood. The TCR sequence derives from a woman aged 18-29 years with type 1 diabetes. The chain links TRBV27 to TRBJ2-3; 12 bases are a match to TRBD2. The CDR3 region is CASSSSTSGSVDTQYF. The CDR3 coding sequence is TGTGCCAGCAGTTCGTCGACTAGCGGGAGTGTAGATACGCAGTATTTT.